This is a list of T cell receptor beta chains from one sample in a study of blood T cell repertoires in COVID-19. The protocol was immunoSEQ multiplex PCR, while the TCRdb copy is restricted to in-frame clones and leaves out a portion. In the table there are 50,000 or so clones, roughly nine tenths of which are singletons. The source material was peripheral blood. Receptors were obtained from a human donor in a cohort sampled during active COVID-19. Each CDR3 is given with its conserved first and last residue. The D gene is left open where the match is weak. The size entry is marked missing in some rows and otherwise reads once, few, many or a size class.

TRBJ2-7 | NA | NA | TRBV5-1 | TGCGCCAGCAGCTTGGCCGGCGGAGGGTTATACGAGCAGTACTTC | CASSLAGGGLYEQYF
TRBJ2-1 | NA | NA | TRBV18 | TGTGCCAGCTCACCCTCCACGGGGGAAACCTACAATGAGCAGTTCTTC | CASSPSTGETYNEQFF
TRBJ2-1 | NA | NA | TRBV28 | TGTGCCAGCAGTCCCTCTAGGGGCGAGCAGTTCTTC | CASSPSRGEQFF
TRBJ1-1 | NA | NA | TRBV11-2 | TGTGCCAGCAGCTCACCAGGGGTTATGAACACTGAAGCTTTCTTT | CASSSPGVMNTEAFF
TRBJ1-2 | TRBD1 | NA | TRBV2 | TGTGCCACCCCCCAGGGGGCGCCGGGTGGCTACACCTTC | CATPQGAPGGYTF
TRBJ1-1 | TRBD1 | NA | TRBV15 | TGTGCCACCGGTAGGGACAGGGAAGCTGAAGCTTTCTTT | CATGRDREAEAFF
TRBJ1-1 | TRBD1 | once | TRBV9 | TGTGCCAGCAGCGAGTGGACAGGGGGCGGTACTGAAGCTTTCTTT | CASSEWTGGGTEAFF
TRBJ2-1 | NA | NA | TRBV7-9 | TGTGCCAGCAGCCCCAGGGAATCTGAGCAGTTCTTC | CASSPRESEQFF
TRBJ1-2 | TRBD1 | once | TRBV9 | TGTGCCAGCAGCGTTACCGGACAGGGAGGGAGCTATGGCTACACCTTC | CASSVTGQGGSYGYTF
TRBJ1-2 | NA | NA | TRBV2 | TGTGCCAGCAGTCCGACAGAAAACTATGGCTACACCTTC | CASSPTENYGYTF
TRBJ1-3 | NA | NA | TRBV28 | TGTGCCAGCAGTTTGCGTGCGGGGGTGCGTGGAAACACCATATATTTT | CASSLRAGVRGNTIYF
TRBJ1-6 | TRBD1 | NA | TRBV15 | TGTGCCACCAGCGGCCGGGACAGAGGGTCTTTTAATTCACCCCTCCACTTT | CATSGRDRGSFNSPLHF
TRBJ1-5 | NA | few | TRBV5-4 | TGTGCCAGCAGCGGGGGCACGGGTCAGCCCCAGCATTTT | CASSGGTGQPQHF
TRBJ2-3 | NA | NA | TRBV27 | TGTGCCAGCAGTCGGGGTGTCGGCACAGATACGCAGTATTTT | CASSRGVGTDTQYF
TRBJ1-1 | TRBD1 | NA | TRBV5-1 | TGCGCCAGCAGCGAAACAGGGGGCACTGAAGCTTTCTTT | CASSETGGTEAFF
TRBJ1-5 | NA | NA | TRBV24-1 | TGTGCCACCAGTGATGGAGGGCTGAGCAATCAGCCCCAGCATTTT | CATSDGGLSNQPQHF
TRBJ2-5 | TRBD2 | NA | TRBV20-1 | TGCAGTGCTAGTTCTAGCGGGAGGGCCCTGACCCAGTACTTC | CSASSSGRALTQYF
TRBJ1-2 | NA | few | TRBV5-1 | TGCGCCAGCAGCTTGGGCCCAAAGGAGGGTCGAGGCTACACCTTC | CASSLGPKEGRGYTF
TRBJ2-1 | NA | NA | TRBV3-1/TRBV3-2 | TGTGCCAGCAGCCATAGCGATGAGCAGTTCTTC | CASSHSDEQFF
TRBJ2-5 | NA | NA | TRBV5-1 | TGCGCCAGCAGCTTGGGCTTGTCATGGCTCCAAGAGACCCAGTACTTC | CASSLGLSWLQETQYF
TRBJ1-5 | TRBD1 | NA | TRBV28 | TGTGCCAGCAGTTCCGGACAGGTTGGCAATCAGCCCCAGCATTTT | CASSSGQVGNQPQHF
TRBJ2-7 | NA | NA | TRBV18 | TGTGCCAGCTCGCAGAGACAGACCTACGAGCAGTACTTC | CASSQRQTYEQYF
TRBJ2-6 | TRBD1 | NA | TRBV27 | TGTGCCAGCAGTTTATTGGGACAGACATCTGGGGCCAACGTCCTGACTTTC | CASSLLGQTSGANVLTF
TRBJ2-7 | TRBD2 | NA | TRBV18 | TGTGCCAGCTCACCAGGGCTAGCGGCCCCCTACGAGCAGTACTTC | CASSPGLAAPYEQYF
TRBJ2-3 | TRBD2 | NA | TRBV6-7 | TGTGCCAGCAGTTCCGTACTAGCGGGCAGCACAGATACGCAGTATTTT | CASSSVLAGSTDTQYF
TRBJ2-6 | NA | once | TRBV7-2 | TGTGCCAGCAGGATCAAAGCGCTCTCTGGGGCCAACGTCCTGACTTTC | CASRIKALSGANVLTF
TRBJ1-2 | NA | once | TRBV12-3/TRBV12-4 | TGTGCCAGCAGTTTAAAGGCCCTAGCTGGCTACACCTTC | CASSLKALAGYTF
TRBJ1-1 | NA | NA | TRBV7-9 | TGTGCCAGCAGCTTCCCAGGGAGGGACTATACGGAAGCTTTCTTT | CASSFPGRDYTEAFF
TRBJ1-2 | TRBD1 | NA | TRBV25-1 | TGTGCCAGCAGTGGACAGGGTTTTGATGGCTACACCTTC | CASSGQGFDGYTF
TRBJ2-1 | NA | NA | TRBV29-1 | TGCAGCGTTGAGCTCAGCGGCAGACGGCCTAGCTCCTACAATGAGCAGTTCTTC | CSVELSGRRPSSYNEQFF
TRBJ1-4 | NA | NA | TRBV2 | TGTGCCAGCCAACCAGGGGATCCTAATGAAAAACTGTTTTTT | CASQPGDPNEKLFF
TRBJ2-6 | NA | NA | TRBV10-3 | TGTGCCATAGGGAACCGGGACAATACTTTTGGGGCCAACGTCCTGACTTTC | CAIGNRDNTFGANVLTF
TRBJ1-6 | TRBD1 | NA | TRBV28 | TGTGCCAGCAGTTTATCTGACAGGGTTCTTTCACCCTTCCACTTT | CASSLSDRVLSPFHF
TRBJ1-2 | NA | NA | TRBV6-5 | TGTGCCAGCAGTTCCCGTAGGCAGGGTCATGGCTACACCTTC | CASSSRRQGHGYTF
TRBJ1-5 | NA | NA | TRBV28 | TGTGCCAGCAGTTGGCAACGACAGCCCCAGCATTTT | CASSWQRQPQHF
TRBJ2-1 | TRBD2 | NA | TRBV9 | TGTGCCAGCAGCGTAGGGCTAGCGGGTTTTTCCTACAATGAGCAGTTCTTC | CASSVGLAGFSYNEQFF
TRBJ2-7 | TRBD1 | NA | TRBV9 | TGTGCCTCCTCCCTCCGGGACAGAAACGAGCAGTACTTC | CASSLRDRNEQYF
TRBJ2-7 | TRBD2 | NA | TRBV3-1/TRBV3-2 | TGTGCCAGCAGCCAATACGGGAGGGACTACGAGCAGTACTTC | CASSQYGRDYEQYF
TRBJ2-7 | NA | NA | TRBV28 | TGTGCCAGCAGTGTCCCAGGTGGCTACGAGCAGTACTTC | CASSVPGGYEQYF
TRBJ2-7 | TRBD2 | NA | TRBV6-1 | TGTGCCAGCAGTGAAGCGGTGGGGCTAGCGGGGTCCTACGAGCAGTACTTC | CASSEAVGLAGSYEQYF
TRBJ2-7 | NA | NA | TRBV18 | TGTGCCAGCTCAGCAAAGCGGCTTCTAAGCTCCTACGAGCAGTACTTC | CASSAKRLLSSYEQYF
TRBJ2-7 | TRBD1 | NA | TRBV4-1 | TGCGCCAGCAGCCAAATTCCGGGACAGACCTACGAGCAGTACTTC | CASSQIPGQTYEQYF
TRBJ1-1 | NA | NA | TRBV5-1 | TGCGCCAGCAGCCCTGGGGTAGGGGTGAACACTGAAGCTTTCTTT | CASSPGVGVNTEAFF
TRBJ2-7 | NA | NA | TRBV28 | TGTGCCAGCAGTCCCAACCTAGTCTACGAGCAGTACTTC | CASSPNLVYEQYF